This T cell receptor (beta chain) was found in a study of response to subunit inactivated influenza vaccine. Study results and caveats: The authors suggested that every seasonal influenza vaccination recruits few new T cells.

This clonotype appeared a few times. What it binds is unknown. One entry per CDR3 protein, called by TCRdb with MiXCR from the RT-PCR reads. The sample has around 530,000 distinct CDR3 sequences; around 11% are singletons. The clonotype comes from a man between 50 and 59 years old who received an inactivated influenza vaccine. The starting material was PBMCs from blood, obtained on the day of vaccination.

This CDR3 is CATRQDSTDTQYF. The CDR3, as DNA: TGTGCCACCAGACAGGATAGCACAGATACGCAGTATTTT. The J gene is TRBJ2-3, the V gene TRBV15; possible D gene TRBD1, 5 bases. V lost 6 bases and J lost 0, with 7 bases in between. Germline CDR1 and CDR2: LNHNV and YYDKDF (reference sequence). CDR3 size: 13 residues.